This TCR beta chain is from a study of glioma-infiltrating T cells. This clonotype was seen repeatedly, ten times or more. Its antigen is unidentified. Study observations and caveats: Non-neoplastic patients had below-expected tissue-blood divergence, while all gliomas exceeded expectation. CDR3 overlap between tissue and blood was very small.

Trimming stripped 0 bases from V and 2 bases from J, with 11 bases between. Per germline, CDR1 DFQATT and CDR2 SNEGSKA (reference sequence). CDR3 length: 14 residues. Using RNA template, CDR3s of TCR alpha and beta were amplified with iRepertoire arm-PCR. Tissue mRNA or PBMC total RNA, 100-400 ng, went into one-step reverse transcription and amplification. MiXCR was run by TCRdb on the multiplex PCR reads, yielding one entry per CDR3 protein. Of 90,000 to 110,000 distinct CDR3 sequences listed, under 30% are singletons. Sequenced material: glioma tissue, nonneoplastic brain tissue, or PBMCs (not recorded which). This sequence was found in a human donor with low-grade glioma or glioblastoma, undergoing nonglioma brain surgery, or in good health (not recorded which). V is TRBV20-1 and J is TRBJ2-7, with D possibly matching TRBD2 (6 bases). The DNA for the CDR3 is TGCAGTGCTAGAGACCCCTGGGGGGCCTACGAGCAGTACTTC. Translated, it gives CSARDPWGAYEQYF.